The 17 T cell receptor beta chains below come from one sample, sequenced in a study of memory CD4+ T cells and cytomegalovirus serostatus. The sort gate was single viable CD3+CD4+CD8-CD45RO+ cells for memory CD4+ T cells. Method: immunoSEQ multiplex PCR; TCRdb's copy keeps in-frame clones and lacks some. Among around 57,000 clones listed, 80% were seen once. Sequencing was carried out using memory CD4+ T cells from blood. The origin of the receptors is an adult in good health and CMV-seronegative. Some clones in this sample may be carry-over from other donors' samples.

The CDR3 region is CASSLMTGGGGANVLTF. In nucleotides, the CDR3 is TGTGCCAGCAGCTTAATGACAGGGGGAGGTGGGGCCAACGTCCTGACTTTC. J is TRBJ2-6 and V is TRBV7-3; the match to TRBD1 covers 9 bases. CDR1 SGHTA and CDR2 FQGTGA come from the germline V gene. Trimming took 1 base from V and 3 from J; bases not matched to a gene: 4. The CDR3 length is 17 residues.

The chain has TRBV7-6 and TRBJ2-3; TRBD1 matches 7 bases. Trimming removed 6 bases from V and 2 bases from J; junction bases left unmatched: 5. Per the germline V gene, CDR1 is SGHVS and CDR2 is FNYEAQ. This CDR3 is 14 amino acids long. CDR3 sequence reads: CASSRGQLTDTQYF. CDR3 nucleotides: TGTGCCAGCAGTCGGGGACAGCTCACAGATACGCAGTATTTT.

The chain recombines TRBV12-2 with TRBJ2-2; the table gives TRBD2 as D, unverified against the DNA. TRBV12-2 is an annotated pseudogene. The CDR3 contains 17 residues. CDR3 sequence (DNA): TGTGCAAGTCGCTTAGTACCGCGGGGACCCTTTACCGGGGAGCTGTTTTTT. Translation: CASRLVPRGPFTGELFF.

This chain joins TRBV5-6 and TRBJ2-3; D possibly corresponds to TRBD2 (6 bases). Germline loops: CDR1 SGHDT, CDR2 YYEEEE. V gave up 4 bases and J gave up 0 bases, with 9 bases separating them. CDR3 length: 14 residues. CDR3 bases: TGTGCCAGCAGCGCGCGGGGAAGCACAGATACGCAGTATTTT. Protein sequence: CASSARGSTDTQYF.

Only a few counts were recorded for this clone. This chain uses TRBV9 with TRBJ1-4; 9 bases align to TRBD1. This CDR3 contains 15 residues. Per the germline V gene, CDR1 is SGDLS and CDR2 is YYNGEE. Trimming took 4 bases from V and 8 from J; bases not matched to a gene: 9. The DNA of the CDR3 is TGTGCCAGCAGCACCCGGGGACAGGGATTCGAAAAACTGTTTTTT. Its translation: CASSTRGQGFEKLFF.

This chain links TRBV12-5 with TRBJ1-5; 8 bases match TRBD1. Trimming removed 6 bases from V and 5 bases from J; junction bases left unmatched: 6. This CDR3 comprises 14 residues. CDR1 and CDR2 from the germline V gene are LGHNT and FRNRAP. CDR3 sequence reads: CASGVGQGYQPQHF. In DNA form, the CDR3 reads TGTGCTAGTGGGGTCGGACAGGGCTATCAGCCCCAGCATTTT.

J is TRBJ2-7 and V is TRBV9; unclear D gene. CDR1 SGDLS and CDR2 YYNGEE come from the germline V gene. The CDR3 is 14 amino acids. The V and J ends lost 0 bases and 2 bases respectively, with 9 bases between them. CDR3 bases: TGTGCCAGCAGCGTAGGCAATCAGGCCTACGAGCAGTACTTC. It codes for CASSVGNQAYEQYF.

The chain couples TRBV7-9 to TRBJ2-5; possibly TRBD1 or TRBD2 for D (6 bases each). This CDR3 has 12 amino acids. Germline CDR1 and CDR2: SEHNR and FQNEAQ (reference sequence). V was cut by 6 bases and J by 3 bases, with 8 bases left in between. This CDR3 is CASRRGEETQYF. CDR3 nucleotides: TGTGCCAGCAGGAGGGGGGAAGAGACCCAGTACTTC.

This clone was recorded only once. The chain is built from TRBV5-6 and TRBJ2-5, with no clear D. The CDR3 has 13 amino acids. V was trimmed by 2 bases and J by 2 bases, leaving 7 bases between them. Germline assignment: CDR1 SGHDT and CDR2 YYEEEE. The CDR3 DNA follows: TGTGCCAGCAGCTTTATGCCACAAGAGACCCAGTACTTC. Encoded protein: CASSFMPQETQYF.

This clone was recorded once. The chain is built from TRBV10-2 and TRBJ2-1, with TRBD2 as a possible D gene (5 bases). Germline V gives CDR1 WSHSY, CDR2 SAAADI. The V end lost 7 bases, the J end lost 6 bases, and 16 bases lay between the germline ends. This CDR3 region has 14 residues. CDR3 protein: CASTQDLTFNEQFF. The CDR3 DNA sequence: TGCGCCAGCACCCAGGACTTAACTTTCAATGAGCAGTTCTTC.

V is TRBV6-6 and J is TRBJ2-3, with 7 bases identical to TRBD1. V was pared by 4 bases and J by 4 bases, with 11 bases of the junction left unmatched. CDR1 and CDR2 (germline): MNHNY, SVGAGI (reference sequence). The length of the CDR3 is 16 residues. Written as DNA, the CDR3 is TGTGCCAGCAGTTGGGGGTCTTCAGGGGGTCCAGATACGCAGTATTTT. Its protein product is CASSWGSSGGPDTQYF.

J is TRBJ2-6 and V is TRBV29-1, with a possible D match to TRBD1 (5 bases). This CDR3 has 14 amino acids. V lost 5 bases to trimming and J lost 0 bases, with 8 bases between them. Germline CDR1 is SQVTM and CDR2 is ANQGSEA. CDR3 DNA sequence: TGCAGCGTTACACAGGACTCTGGGGCCAACGTCCTGACTTTC. This encodes CSVTQDSGANVLTF. Full variable domain (rest looked up from reference TRBV29-1 and TRBJ2-6): SAVISQKPSRDICQRGTSLTIQCQVDSQVTMMFWYRQQPGQSLTLIATANQGSEATYESGFVIDKFPISRPNLTFSTLTVSNMSPEDSSIYLCSVTQDSGANVLTFGAGSRLTVL.

This sequence joins TRBV5-1 and TRBJ1-2; 8 nucleotides agree with TRBD1. The length of the CDR3 is 14 residues. Trimming took 0 bases from V and 8 from J; bases not matched to a gene: 6. Germline assignment: CDR1 SGHRS and CDR2 YFSETQ. The CDR3 spells CASSLEGQGDGYTF. The DNA for the CDR3 is TGCGCCAGCAGCTTGGAAGGACAGGGCGACGGCTACACCTTC.

This clone was recorded a few times. The chain uses TRBV18 and TRBJ2-5; TRBD2 matches 8 bases. Germline CDR1 KGHSH, CDR2 LQKENI. The CDR3 is 16 residues long. V dropped 4 bases and J dropped 5; count of bases not matched to a gene: 12. The CDR3 coding sequence is TGTGCCAGCTCACAAACGCAAGCGGGAGTAGGTGAGACCCAGTACTTC. It translates to CASSQTQAGVGETQYF.

V gene TRBV6-1 combines with J gene TRBJ2-3; D call uncertain. Between the trimmed V and J ends, which lost 4 bases and 2 bases, there was a span of 13 bases. Looked up from germline, CDR1 is MNHNS and CDR2 is SASEGT. The CDR3 sequence is 15 residues long. In DNA, the CDR3 is TGTGCCAGCAGTGGGGGTCCTGATCTCACAGATACGCAGTATTTT. This sequence encodes CASSGGPDLTDTQYF.

J is TRBJ2-7 and V is TRBV28; the D is unclear. Looked up from germline, CDR1 is MDHEN and CDR2 is SYDVKM. This CDR3 has 14 residues. Trimming pared 2 bases from V and 5 bases from J, leaving 13 bases between. Here the CDR3 reads CASSLPRQNHEQYF. The CDR3 bases are TGTGCCAGCAGTTTACCCAGACAAAACCACGAGCAGTACTTC. Complete variable domain (other parts from reference TRBV28 and TRBJ2-7): DVKVTQSSRYLVKRTGEKVFLECVQDMDHENMFWYRQDPGLGLRLIYFSYDVKMKEKGDIPEGYSVSREKKERFSLILESASTNQTSMYLCASSLPRQNHEQYFGPGTRLTVT.

The chain is built from TRBV6-4 and TRBJ2-2; the match to TRBD1 covers 10 bases. This CDR3 has 14 residues. V shed 6 bases and J 3 bases; nucleotides not matched to a gene: 1. The germline CDR1 and CDR2 sequences are MRHNA and SNTAGT. The CDR3: CASSGTGDTGELFF. CDR3 nucleotides: TGTGCCAGCAGCGGGACAGGGGACACCGGGGAGCTGTTTTTT.